This passage covers 21 T cell receptor beta chains from one sample sequenced in a study of CD8 T cells in Susac syndrome. Random hexamers were used to reverse transcribe 0.5 to 1 ug of RNA. TCRdb redid the calling of the immunoSEQ multiplex PCR reads with MiXCR, one entry per CDR3 protein. Here the sample spans hundreds of thousands of distinct CDR3 sequences, around 95% being singletons. Material: CD4+ T cells from PBMCs. These receptors all stem from a human donor with multiple sclerosis.

This clonotype was counted once. The genes are TRBV7-2 and TRBJ2-7; TRBD2 might be the D (7 bases). The germline CDR1 and CDR2 sequences are SGHTA and FQGNSA. There are 13 residues in the CDR3. Trimming cost V 9 bases and J 3 bases, with 15 bases left between them. The CDR3 DNA is TGTGCCAGAAAGGGGAGGGGGTACTACGAGCAGTACGTC. Protein product: CARKGRGYYEQYV.

The chain is built from TRBV5-6 and TRBJ2-3; a weak D match, TRBD1 (6 bases). The ends were cut back, 6 bases at V and 3 bases at J, with 20 bases in the middle. The length of the CDR3 is 16 residues. Germline V CDR1 and CDR2: SGHDT, YYEEEE. The CDR3 is CASTFTKGGTTDTQYF. In nucleotides, the CDR3 is TGTGCCAGCACCTTCACGAAAGGGGGTACGACAGATACGCAGTATTTT.

The J gene is TRBJ2-2, the V gene TRBV10-3; the D gene could be TRBD1 or TRBD2 (5 bases each). The CDR3 spans 15 residues. Per the germline V gene, CDR1 is ENHRY and CDR2 is SYGVKD. V gave up 2 bases and J gave up 4 bases, with 11 bases separating them. The CDR3 sequence is CAISEVRAGTGELFF. CDR3 nucleotides: TGTGCCATCAGTGAGGTCAGGGCGGGCACCGGGGAGCTGTTTTTT.

This chain joins TRBV29-1 and TRBJ2-1; 8 nucleotides match TRBD2. With V trimmed by 6 bases and J by 3 bases, 13 bases remained unmatched. Per the germline V gene, CDR1 is SQVTM and CDR2 is ANQGSEA. The CDR3 length is 16 residues. CDR3 nucleotides: TGCAGCGTCCTAGGGTCGGGACTAGGGGGCTACAATGAGCAGTTCTTC. Amino acid sequence: CSVLGSGLGGYNEQFF.

This clonotype was seen only a few times. This chain joins TRBV19 and TRBJ2-2; 12 bases fit TRBD2. J gave up 4 bases and V 6 bases, and 3 bases lay outside the gene matches. Germline V gives CDR1 LNHDA, CDR2 SQIVND (reference sequence). The CDR3 is made up of 15 amino acids. The CDR3 DNA reads as TGTGCCAGTAGCCCGACTAGCGGGAGCACCGGGGAGCTGTTTTTT. It encodes CASSPTSGSTGELFF.

This chain joins TRBV7-3 and TRBJ1-1; D is possibly TRBD1 (5 bases). V was shortened by 4 bases and J by 1 base, with 7 bases between the two germline ends. CDR1 and CDR2 (germline): SGHTA, FQGTGA. This CDR3 region has 13 residues. The CDR3 DNA reads as TGTGCCAGCAGCTGGACAAAGAACACTGAAGCTTTCTTT. Amino acid sequence: CASSWTKNTEAFF.

The chain carries TRBV9 and TRBJ2-1; no firm D call. Trimming took 0 bases from V and 4 from J, leaving 8 bases between them. This CDR3 is built from 14 residues. CDR1 and CDR2 (germline): SGDLS, YYNGEE. CDR3 protein: CASSVAGNYNEQFF. Written as DNA, the CDR3 is TGTGCCAGCAGCGTAGCTGGGAATTACAATGAGCAGTTCTTC.

On this clonotype: At one of its ends the junction is not consistent with the germline gene, which may arise from a read error. This chain connects TRBV12-3 or TRBV12-4 to TRBJ1-2; no definite D call. The CDR3 sequence is 15 residues long. In nucleotides, the CDR3 is TGTGTCAGCAGTTTGGAGAACATCCCCCTTCTAGGCTACACCTTC. Translation gives CVSSLENIPLLGYTF.

This chain joins TRBV7-3 and TRBJ2-3; D is possibly TRBD1 (6 bases). The germline V and J ends were trimmed by 6 bases and 2 bases, with 9 bases remaining between them. The CDR3 loop spans 13 amino acids. CDR1 is SGHTA and CDR2 is FQGTGA in the germline V gene. The CDR3 loop is CASSRGFTDTQYF. The CDR3, as DNA: TGTGCCAGCAGTAGGGGGTTCACAGATACGCAGTATTTT.

This sequence joins TRBV15 and TRBJ2-1; TRBD1 agrees at 7 bases. CDR3 size: 16 residues. CDR1 LNHNV and CDR2 YYDKDF come from the germline V gene (reference sequence). The V segment lost 0 bases and the J segment 9 bases; nucleotides outside the gene matches: 11. The CDR3 nucleotides read TGTGCCACCAGCAGAGATCGGGACAGCACAATCGGTGAGCAGTTCTTC. Residues: CATSRDRDSTIGEQFF.

The rearrangement uses TRBV3-1 and TRBJ1-2; D perhaps matches TRBD1 (5 bases). Per the germline V gene, CDR1 is LGHDT and CDR2 is YNNKEL (reference sequence). The V and J ends lost 0 bases and 5 bases respectively, with 13 bases between them. This CDR3 is built from 15 residues. The CDR3: CASSQDSAGPYGYTF. The CDR3 nucleotides read TGTGCCAGCAGCCAAGATAGTGCAGGGCCTTATGGCTACACCTTC.

The genes are TRBV5-4 and TRBJ2-1; 9 bases align to TRBD2. Trimming at V came to 6 bases and at J to 2 bases, leaving 9 bases not matched to a gene. This CDR3 has 16 residues. Germline CDR1 reads SGHNT; CDR2 reads YYREEE (reference sequence). CDR3 sequence reads: CASTPGSGGTYNEQFF. The CDR3 DNA reads TGTGCCAGCACCCCGGGTAGCGGGGGCACCTACAATGAGCAGTTCTTC.

The chain combines TRBV14 with TRBJ2-1; D is uncertain. The CDR3 extends over 11 amino acids. CDR1 and CDR2 (germline): SGHDN, FVKESK. V lost 3 bases and J 5 bases, leaving 2 bases between the germline ends. For the CDR3, the DNA is TGTGCCAGCAGCCATAACAATGAGCAGTTCTTC. Translated, it gives CASSHNNEQFF.

The J gene is TRBJ2-3, the V gene TRBV4-2, with D uncertain. This CDR3 contains 17 residues. Germline loops: CDR1 LGHNA, CDR2 YNFKEQ. With 0 bases removed from V and 1 base from J, the gap between germline ends came to 14 bases. The CDR3 sequence: CASSQDLAFHGTDTQYF. The CDR3 DNA is TGTGCCAGCAGCCAAGATCTCGCATTCCATGGCACAGATACGCAGTATTTT.

The chain carries TRBV29-1 and TRBJ1-1; weak D call: TRBD1 (5 bases). V was pared by 3 bases and J by 6 bases, with 14 bases between. There are 13 residues in the CDR3. CDR1 SQVTM and CDR2 ANQGSEA come from the germline V gene. For the CDR3, the DNA is TGCAGCGTTGAGGGCAGGGCCAGGGCTGAAGCTTTCTTT. Translation: CSVEGRARAEAFF.

The chain links TRBV6-5 to TRBJ2-4; no clear D. This CDR3 is built from 14 residues. Germline CDR1 MNHEY, CDR2 SVGAGI. V was cut by 5 bases and J by 3 bases, with 11 bases left in between. The CDR3 nucleotides are TGTGCCAGCAGTGACCGGGCAAGCAAAAACATTCAGTACTTC. It translates to CASSDRASKNIQYF.

The rearrangement links TRBV9 to TRBJ1-3; 8 nucleotides match TRBD1. This CDR3 comprises 17 residues. With V trimmed by 0 bases and J by 0 bases, 5 bases remained unmatched. Germline V gives CDR1 SGDLS, CDR2 YYNGEE. The CDR3 bases are TGTGCCAGCAGCGTAGCAACAGGGGGTGGCTCTGGAAACACCATATATTTT. This encodes CASSVATGGGSGNTIYF.

The chain couples TRBV9 to TRBJ2-2; 9 bases agree with TRBD1. Germline V gives CDR1 SGDLS, CDR2 YYNGEE. Unmatched junction bases numbered 4, after V lost 4 bases and J lost 3 bases. The CDR3 has 15 amino acids. The CDR3, as DNA: TGTGCCAGCAGCCTCCGGGACAGGGACACCGGGGAGCTGTTTTTT. Amino acid sequence: CASSLRDRDTGELFF.

The V gene is TRBV20-1, the J gene TRBJ1-5, with D uncertain. From germline, CDR1 is DFQATT and CDR2 SNEGSKA (reference sequence). V gave up 4 bases and J gave up 0 bases, with 7 bases separating them. The CDR3 length is 13 residues. The CDR3 here is CSAKRPSNQPQHF. CDR3 in DNA: TGCAGTGCTAAGAGACCTAGCAATCAGCCCCAGCATTTT.

This clonotype was found a few times. CDR3 DNA: TGTGCCAGCTCTCACCGGGACAGGGGTACTGAAGCTTTCTTT. It encodes CASSHRDRGTEAFF. The V call is TRBV18, the J call TRBJ1-1; 10 bases fit TRBD1. Germline CDR1 is KGHSH and CDR2 is LQKENI. The CDR3 is 14 amino acids. The V and J ends lost 6 bases and 5 bases, in that order; junction bases with no gene match: 6.

The rearrangement joins TRBV7-3 to TRBJ2-5, with D perhaps TRBD1 (6 bases). Trimming cost V 6 bases and J 5 bases, with 19 bases left between them. Looked up from germline, CDR1 is SGHTA and CDR2 is FQGTGA. The CDR3 is 15 residues long. CDR3: CASRATGSPGETQYF. CDR3 coding DNA: TGTGCCAGCAGGGCGACAGGATCTCCGGGGGAGACCCAGTACTTC.